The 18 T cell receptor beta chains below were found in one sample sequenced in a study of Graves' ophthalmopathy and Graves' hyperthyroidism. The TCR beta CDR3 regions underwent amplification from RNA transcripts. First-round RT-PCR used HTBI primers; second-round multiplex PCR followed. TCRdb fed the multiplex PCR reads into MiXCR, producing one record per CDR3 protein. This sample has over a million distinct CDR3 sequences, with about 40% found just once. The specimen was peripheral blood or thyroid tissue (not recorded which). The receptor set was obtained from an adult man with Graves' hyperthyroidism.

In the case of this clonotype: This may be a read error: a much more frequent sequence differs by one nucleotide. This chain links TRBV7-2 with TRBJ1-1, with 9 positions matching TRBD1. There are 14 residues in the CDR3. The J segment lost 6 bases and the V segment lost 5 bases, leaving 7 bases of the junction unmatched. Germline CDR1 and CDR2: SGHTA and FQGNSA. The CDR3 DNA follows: TGTGCCAGCAGCCGTGGGACAGGGACGGCTGAAGCTTTCTTT. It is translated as CASSRGTGTAEAFF. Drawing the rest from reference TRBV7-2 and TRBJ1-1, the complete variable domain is GAGVSQSPSNKVTEKGKDVELRCDPISGHTALYWYRQSLGQGLEFLIYFQGNSAPDKSGLPSDRFSAERTGGSVSTLTIQRTQQEDSAVYLCASSRGTGTAEAFFGQGTRLTVV.

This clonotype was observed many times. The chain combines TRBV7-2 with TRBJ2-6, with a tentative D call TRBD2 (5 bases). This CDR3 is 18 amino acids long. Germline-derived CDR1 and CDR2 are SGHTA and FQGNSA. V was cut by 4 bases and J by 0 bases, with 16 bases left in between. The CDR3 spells CASSSTRRLGSGANVLTF. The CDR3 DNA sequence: TGTGCCAGCAGCTCTACACGGAGGTTGGGCTCTGGGGCCAACGTCCTGACTTTC.

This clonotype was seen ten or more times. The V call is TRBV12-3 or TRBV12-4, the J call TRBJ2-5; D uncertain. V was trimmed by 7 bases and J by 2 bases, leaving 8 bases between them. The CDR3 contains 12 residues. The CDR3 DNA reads TGTGCCAGCAATCTAGGGCAAGAGACCCAGTACTTC. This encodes CASNLGQETQYF.

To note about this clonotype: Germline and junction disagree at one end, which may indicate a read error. Here the CDR3 DNA reads TGTGCCAGCAGTTACAAAGAGCAGTACTTC. Translating it yields CASSYKEQYF. This rearrangement joins TRBV10-3 to TRBJ2-7; D remains ambiguous. The germline V gene has CDR1 ENHRY and CDR2 SYGVKD. The CDR3 is 10 amino acids.

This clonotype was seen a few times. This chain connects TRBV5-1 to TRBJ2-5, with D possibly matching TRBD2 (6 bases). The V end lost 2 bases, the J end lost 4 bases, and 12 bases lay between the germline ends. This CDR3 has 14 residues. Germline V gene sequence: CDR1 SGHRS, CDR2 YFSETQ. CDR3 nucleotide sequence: TGCGCCAGCAGCTTTGGGGGAGGATCAGAGACCCAGTACTTC. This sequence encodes CASSFGGGSETQYF.

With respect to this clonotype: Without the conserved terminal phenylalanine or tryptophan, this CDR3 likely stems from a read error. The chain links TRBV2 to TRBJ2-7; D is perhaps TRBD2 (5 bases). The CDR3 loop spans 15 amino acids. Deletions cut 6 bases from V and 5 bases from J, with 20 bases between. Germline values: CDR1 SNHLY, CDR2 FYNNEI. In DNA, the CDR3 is TGTGCCAGCAGCTTAAGAGGGCGCCATGAAAACGAGCAGTACCTC. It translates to CASSLRGRHENEQYL.

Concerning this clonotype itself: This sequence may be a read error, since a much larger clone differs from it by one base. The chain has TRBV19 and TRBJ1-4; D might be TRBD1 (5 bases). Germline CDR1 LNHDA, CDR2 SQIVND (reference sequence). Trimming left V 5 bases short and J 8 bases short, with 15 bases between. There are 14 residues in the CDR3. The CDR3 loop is CASSLSNRDEKLFF. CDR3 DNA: TGTGCCAGTAGTCTTTCCAACCGGGACGAAAAACTGTTTTTT.

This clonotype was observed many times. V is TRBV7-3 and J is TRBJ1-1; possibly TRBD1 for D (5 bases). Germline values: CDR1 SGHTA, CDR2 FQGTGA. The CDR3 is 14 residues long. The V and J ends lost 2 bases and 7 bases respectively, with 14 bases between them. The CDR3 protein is CASSLEGRASEAFF. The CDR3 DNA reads TGTGCCAGCAGCTTAGAGGGCAGGGCAAGTGAAGCTTTCTTT. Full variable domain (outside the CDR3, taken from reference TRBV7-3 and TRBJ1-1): GAGVSQTPSNKVTEKGKYVELRCDPISGHTALYWYRQSLGQGPEFLIYFQGTGAADDSGLPNDRFFAVRPEGSVSTLKIQRTERGDSAVYLCASSLEGRASEAFFGQGTRLTVV.

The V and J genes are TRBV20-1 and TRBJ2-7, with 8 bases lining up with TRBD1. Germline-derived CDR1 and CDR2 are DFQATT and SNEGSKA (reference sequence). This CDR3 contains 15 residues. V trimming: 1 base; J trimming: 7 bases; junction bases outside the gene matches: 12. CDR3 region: CSARVIRQGAQEQYF. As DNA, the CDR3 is TGCAGTGCTAGAGTAATTAGGCAGGGGGCTCAGGAGCAGTACTTC.

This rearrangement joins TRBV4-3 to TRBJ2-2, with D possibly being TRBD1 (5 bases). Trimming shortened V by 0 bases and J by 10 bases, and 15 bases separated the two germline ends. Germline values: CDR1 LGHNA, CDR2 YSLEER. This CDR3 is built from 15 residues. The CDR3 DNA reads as TGCGCCAGCAGCCAAGAGGGGCTGCACCGCGAGGAGCTGTTTTTT. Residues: CASSQEGLHREELFF.

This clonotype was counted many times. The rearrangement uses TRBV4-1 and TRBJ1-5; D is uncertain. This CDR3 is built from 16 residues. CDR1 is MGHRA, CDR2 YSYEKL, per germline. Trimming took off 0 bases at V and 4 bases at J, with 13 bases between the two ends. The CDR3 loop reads CASSQDVAPGNQPQHF. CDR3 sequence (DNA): TGCGCCAGCAGCCAAGACGTCGCACCGGGGAATCAGCCCCAGCATTTT.

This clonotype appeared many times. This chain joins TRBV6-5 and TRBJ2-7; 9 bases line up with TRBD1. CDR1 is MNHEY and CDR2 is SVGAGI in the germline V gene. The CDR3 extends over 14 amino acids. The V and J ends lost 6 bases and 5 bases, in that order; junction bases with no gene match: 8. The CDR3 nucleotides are TGTGCCAGCAGCATCGGGACAGGGCTAAACGAGCAGTACTTC. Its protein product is CASSIGTGLNEQYF.

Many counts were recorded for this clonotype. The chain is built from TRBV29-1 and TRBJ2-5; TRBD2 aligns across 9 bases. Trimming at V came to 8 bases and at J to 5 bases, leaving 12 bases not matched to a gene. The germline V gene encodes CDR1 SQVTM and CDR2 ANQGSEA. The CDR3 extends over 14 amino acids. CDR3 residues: CSIRIAGVAETQYF. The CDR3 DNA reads TGCAGCATCCGGATAGCGGGAGTCGCCGAGACCCAGTACTTC.

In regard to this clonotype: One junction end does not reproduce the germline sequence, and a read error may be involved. CDR3 loop: CAISTTGGNQPQHF. CDR3 bases: TGTGCCATTAGTACGACAGGCGGCAATCAGCCCCAGCATTTT. The V call is TRBV19, the J call TRBJ1-5, with D possibly being TRBD1 (6 bases). CDR1 is LNHDA, CDR2 SQIVND, per germline (reference sequence). The CDR3 has 14 residues.

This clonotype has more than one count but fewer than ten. In DNA form, the CDR3 reads TGTGCCAGCTGTGGGGACACAGAAAATGAAAAACTGTTTTTT. This codes for CASCGDTENEKLFF. This chain links TRBV7-9 with TRBJ1-4; D perhaps matches TRBD1 (6 bases). Deletions cut 8 bases from V and 5 bases from J, with 15 bases between. The CDR3 covers 14 residues. Looked up from germline, CDR1 is SEHNR and CDR2 is FQNEAQ (reference sequence).

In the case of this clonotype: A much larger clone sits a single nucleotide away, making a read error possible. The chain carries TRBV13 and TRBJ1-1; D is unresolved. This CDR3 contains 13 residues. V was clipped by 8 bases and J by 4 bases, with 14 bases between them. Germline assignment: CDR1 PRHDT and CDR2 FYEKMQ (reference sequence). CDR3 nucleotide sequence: TGTGCCAGCCGCCCCCCATCGGGCACTGAAGCTTTCTTT. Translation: CASRPPSGTEAFF.

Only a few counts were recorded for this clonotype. The CDR3 region has the DNA TGCAGTGCTAGACAGGGAAGGGACACTGAAGCTTTCTTT. It specifies CSARQGRDTEAFF. The chain couples TRBV20-1 to TRBJ1-1; a possible D gene is TRBD1 (5 bases). V was pared by 2 bases and J by 3 bases, with 10 bases between. The CDR3 has 13 amino acids. CDR1 is DFQATT, CDR2 SNEGSKA, per germline (reference sequence).

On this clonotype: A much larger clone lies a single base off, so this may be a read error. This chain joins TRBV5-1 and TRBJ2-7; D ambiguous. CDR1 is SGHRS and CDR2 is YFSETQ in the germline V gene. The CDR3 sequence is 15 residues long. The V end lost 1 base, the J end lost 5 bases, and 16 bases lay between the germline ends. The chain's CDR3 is CASSLSGRTTDEQYF. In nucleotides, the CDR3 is TGCGCCAGCAGCTTGTCAGGAAGGACGACCGACGAGCAGTACTTC. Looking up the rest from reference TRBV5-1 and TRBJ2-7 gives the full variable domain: KAGVTQTPRYLIKTRGQQVTLSCSPISGHRSVSWYQQTPGQGLQFLFEYFSETQRNKGNFPGRFSGRQFSNSRSEMNVSTLELGDSALYLCASSLSGRTTDEQYFGPGTRLTVT.